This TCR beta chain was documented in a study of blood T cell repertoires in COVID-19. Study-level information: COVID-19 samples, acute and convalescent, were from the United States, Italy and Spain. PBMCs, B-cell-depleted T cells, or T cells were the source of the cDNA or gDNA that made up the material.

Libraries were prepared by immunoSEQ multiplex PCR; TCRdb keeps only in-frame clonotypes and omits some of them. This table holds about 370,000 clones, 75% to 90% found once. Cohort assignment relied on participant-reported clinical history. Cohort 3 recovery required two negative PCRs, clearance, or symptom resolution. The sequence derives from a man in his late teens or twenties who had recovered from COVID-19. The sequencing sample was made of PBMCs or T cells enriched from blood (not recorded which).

CDR3 protein: CASSLSGGYGYTF. In DNA, the CDR3 is TGTGCCAGCAGCTTGTCCGGGGGCTATGGCTACACCTTC. J is TRBJ1-2 and V is TRBV7-8; tentative D call: TRBD1 (5 bases). V lost 3 bases and J lost 4, with 9 bases in between. Germline V gene lookup returns CDR1 SGHVS and CDR2 FQNEAQ. This CDR3 is 13 amino acids long. Based on the CDR3 plus reference TRBV7-8 and TRBJ1-2, the full variable domain is GAGVSQSPRYKVAKRGQDVALRCDPISGHVSLFWYQQALGQGPEFLTYFQNEAQLDKSGLPSDRFFAERPEGSVSTLKIQRTQQEDSAVYLCASSLSGGYGYTFGSGTRLTVV.